These 26 T cell receptor beta chains share one sample of origin, sequenced in a study of blood T cell repertoires in COVID-19. Here immunoSEQ multiplex PCR was the method, and the copy in TCRdb shows in-frame clones only, minus some. Among about 200,000 clones listed, around 84% were seen once. Sequenced input: peripheral blood. The receptors originated from a man between 60 and 75 years old with acute or convalescent COVID-19.

The chain carries TRBV6-5 and TRBJ1-2; 7 bases map to TRBD1. This CDR3 contains 14 residues. Germline CDR1 is MNHEY and CDR2 is SVGAGI. The J segment lost 2 bases and the V segment lost 6 bases, leaving 6 bases of the junction unmatched. This CDR3 reads CASSDPGQNYGYTF. The CDR3 DNA sequence: TGTGCCAGCAGCGACCCGGGACAGAACTATGGCTACACCTTC.

The gene calls are TRBV9 and TRBJ1-1, with a weak D call TRBD1 (5 bases). This CDR3 spans 14 amino acids. Per the germline V gene, CDR1 is SGDLS and CDR2 is YYNGEE. The V end lost 0 bases, the J end lost 3 bases, and 9 bases lay between the germline ends. DNA of the CDR3: TGTGCCAGCAGCGTAGTTGGGGGGTACACTGAAGCTTTCTTT. Amino acids: CASSVVGGYTEAFF.

The V call is TRBV30, the J call TRBJ2-1; 9 bases are a match to TRBD2. This CDR3 spans 13 amino acids. Looked up from germline, CDR1 is GTSNPN and CDR2 is SVGIG (reference sequence). Trimming took 6 bases from V and 9 from J; bases not matched to a gene: 9. CDR3 sequence reads: CACNKRGASEQFF. The CDR3 DNA is TGTGCCTGCAATAAGCGGGGGGCTTCTGAGCAGTTCTTC.

Of note for this clone: The sample has other DNA sequences that encode this CDR3 too. The chain couples TRBV5-1 to TRBJ2-5; D unresolved. Germline values: CDR1 SGHRS, CDR2 YFSETQ. V was trimmed by 4 bases and J by 1 base, leaving 8 bases between them. There are 13 residues in the CDR3. The CDR3 sequence is CASSGQLQETQYF. The CDR3 region has the DNA TGCGCCAGCAGCGGGCAGCTCCAAGAGACCCAGTACTTC.

The chain employs TRBV4-1 and TRBJ2-7; TRBD2 is a possible D gene (5 bases). The ends were cut back, 0 bases at V and 9 bases at J, with 9 bases in the middle. Germline V gene lookup returns CDR1 MGHRA and CDR2 YSYEKL. The CDR3 loop spans 12 amino acids. The CDR3 reads CASSQDRGRQYF. The CDR3 DNA sequence: TGCGCCAGCAGCCAAGATCGCGGGCGGCAGTACTTC.

This chain uses TRBV16 with TRBJ2-7; 7 nucleotides line up with TRBD1. V gave up 0 bases and J gave up 6 bases; unmatched junction bases: 5. The CDR3 consists of 14 residues. In germline, CDR1 is KGHSY, CDR2 FQNENV. CDR3 amino acids: CASSQSAGGSEQYF. The CDR3, as DNA: TGTGCCAGCAGCCAATCTGCAGGGGGATCCGAGCAGTACTTC.

V usage is TRBV7-3 and J usage is TRBJ2-7, with D perhaps matching TRBD1 (5 bases). Trimming took 3 bases from V and 2 from J, leaving 14 bases between them. The CDR3 is 15 residues long. Per germline, CDR1 SGHTA and CDR2 FQGTGA. CDR3 DNA sequence: TGTGCCAGCAGCTTTTCGCCAGGGCCGCCCTACGAGCAGTACTTC. Protein: CASSFSPGPPYEQYF.

The chain uses TRBV5-1 and TRBJ2-5; 12 bases map to TRBD2. The CDR3 extends over 16 amino acids. Germline loops: CDR1 SGHRS, CDR2 YFSETQ. V shed 2 bases, J shed 5 bases, and the junction held 7 bases outside the gene matches. The CDR3 DNA sequence: TGCGCCAGCAGCTTAACTAGCGGGGGGCCCACGGAGACCCAGTACTTC. This translates into CASSLTSGGPTETQYF. The full variable domain, with the rest looked up from reference TRBV5-1 and TRBJ2-5, is KAGVTQTPRYLIKTRGQQVTLSCSPISGHRSVSWYQQTPGQGLQFLFEYFSETQRNKGNFPGRFSGRQFSNSRSEMNVSTLELGDSALYLCASSLTSGGPTETQYFGPGTRLLVL.

The chain joins TRBV5-1 to TRBJ2-1; TRBD2 matches 10 bases. The CDR3 is made up of 18 amino acids. Per the germline V gene, CDR1 is SGHRS and CDR2 is YFSETQ. V lost 0 bases and J lost 9; bases outside the gene matches: 15. The chain's CDR3 is CASSLGGRLAGGRGEQFF. CDR3 DNA sequence: TGCGCCAGCAGCTTGGGAGGGAGACTAGCGGGTGGCCGTGGTGAGCAGTTCTTC.

This chain joins TRBV5-4 and TRBJ2-7, with 9 bases identical to TRBD1. The CDR3 contains 15 residues. Germline assignment: CDR1 SGHNT and CDR2 YYREEE (reference sequence). The ends lost 3 bases at V and 2 bases at J; junction bases unmatched: 6. The CDR3 protein is CASSWGDRVPYEQYF. DNA for the CDR3: TGTGCCAGCAGCTGGGGGGACAGGGTGCCCTACGAGCAGTACTTC.

This chain joins TRBV24-1 and TRBJ2-1, with D possibly being TRBD2 (5 bases). The V gene lost 1 base and the J gene lost 7 bases, with 22 bases spanning the gap. The CDR3 loop spans 18 amino acids. Germline assignment: CDR1 KGHDR and CDR2 SFDVKD. Here the CDR3 DNA reads TGTGCCACCAGTGATTTTAATACCTGGGAGTCGAAAGGGAATGAGCAGTTCTTC. Protein sequence: CATSDFNTWESKGNEQFF.

This chain links TRBV7-9 with TRBJ2-1; D perhaps matches TRBD1 (6 bases). The length of the CDR3 is 16 residues. V gave up 4 bases and J gave up 0 bases, with 13 bases separating them. The germline CDR1 and CDR2 sequences are SEHNR and FQNEAQ (reference sequence). CDR3 protein: CASSSKQGSSYNEQFF. The CDR3 nucleotides are TGTGCCAGCAGCTCCAAACAGGGCAGCTCCTACAATGAGCAGTTCTTC.

The chain has TRBV5-1 and TRBJ1-4; 8 bases are a match to TRBD1. The germline gives CDR1 SGHRS, CDR2 YFSETQ. The CDR3 has 15 amino acids. V was clipped by 4 bases and J by 4 bases; unmatched bases: 6. The CDR3 nucleotides are TGCGCCAGCAGCAAACGTGGACAGGGTAATGAAAAACTGTTTTTT. This translates into CASSKRGQGNEKLFF.

The chain combines TRBV27 with TRBJ1-4, with TRBD1 matching 12 bases. The CDR3 length is 16 residues. With V trimmed by 0 bases and J by 10 bases, 6 bases remained unmatched. Germline lookup yields CDR1 MNHEY and CDR2 SMNVEV (reference sequence). CDR3 sequence reads: CASSLSTGTGGGKLFF. For the CDR3, the DNA is TGTGCCAGCAGTTTATCTACCGGGACAGGGGGCGGAAAACTGTTTTTT.

V and J are TRBV5-1 and TRBJ2-3, with D perhaps TRBD2 (5 bases). This CDR3 contains 17 residues. In germline, CDR1 is SGHRS, CDR2 YFSETQ. Deletions cut 1 base from V and 4 bases from J, with 19 bases between. CDR3 in DNA: TGCGCCAGCAGCTTGTACGCGGACCGCGGGCTCGCAGATACGCAGTATTTT. Residues: CASSLYADRGLADTQYF.

The rearrangement joins TRBV2 to TRBJ2-7, with 9 bases matching TRBD1. The V segment lost 4 bases and the J segment 3 bases; nucleotides outside the gene matches: 4. The CDR3 sequence is 14 residues long. CDR1 and CDR2 (germline): SNHLY, FYNNEI. CDR3 in DNA: TGTGCCAGCAGTGGACCGACAGGGGGCTACGAGCAGTACTTC. Translating gives CASSGPTGGYEQYF.

The chain employs TRBV5-1 and TRBJ2-1; TRBD2 agrees at 13 bases. The length of the CDR3 is 18 residues. The J segment lost 4 bases and the V segment lost 0 bases, leaving 7 bases of the junction unmatched. CDR1 is SGHRS, CDR2 YFSETQ, per germline. The CDR3 here is CASSLGWTSGGNYNEQFF. CDR3 DNA sequence: TGCGCCAGCAGCTTGGGGTGGACTAGCGGGGGTAATTACAATGAGCAGTTCTTC.

The J gene is TRBJ2-7, the V gene TRBV7-2; D may be TRBD1 (5 bases). The CDR3 extends over 15 amino acids. V shed 5 bases and J shed 3 bases, with 17 bases lying between them. In germline, CDR1 is SGHTA, CDR2 FQGNSA. CDR3 sequence: CASSPLQGTFYEQYF. The DNA for the CDR3 is TGTGCCAGCAGCCCCCTGCAGGGCACATTCTACGAGCAGTACTTC.

This clone was picked up a small number of times. The rearrangement links TRBV11-1 to TRBJ2-3, with D tentatively TRBD2 (6 bases). CDR1 and CDR2 from the germline V gene are SGHAT and FQDESV (reference sequence). The CDR3 runs 12 residues. V was shortened by 5 bases and J by 8 bases, with 11 bases between the two germline ends. CDR3 bases: TGTGCCAGCAGCCGGGACTGGACTACGCAGTATTTT. This gives the protein CASSRDWTTQYF. Looking up the rest from reference TRBV11-1 and TRBJ2-3 gives the full variable domain: EAEVAQSPRYKITEKSQAVAFWCDPISGHATLYWYRQILGQGPELLVQFQDESVVDDSQLPKDRFSAERLKGVDSTLKIQPAELGDSAMYLCASSRDWTTQYFGPGTRLTVL.

This clone was found once. The chain recombines TRBV10-2 with TRBJ2-3; TRBD2 aligns across 10 bases. This CDR3 comprises 18 residues. From germline, CDR1 is WSHSY and CDR2 SAAADI. J gave up 5 bases and V 6 bases, and 17 bases lay outside the gene matches. In DNA form, the CDR3 reads TGCGCCAGCAGGCAGCCTCTAGCGGGGGCCGGCCGTGGAGATACGCAGTATTTT. Residues: CASRQPLAGAGRGDTQYF.

This chain uses TRBV5-1 with TRBJ2-7, with a tentative D call TRBD2 (6 bases). With 3 bases removed from V and 4 bases from J, the gap between germline ends came to 17 bases. This CDR3 region has 15 residues. CDR1 is SGHRS, CDR2 YFSETQ, per germline. This chain's CDR3 is CASSSANGLPYEQYF. The CDR3 DNA is TGCGCCAGCAGCTCAGCCAACGGACTACCATACGAGCAGTACTTC. Full variable domain (remainder filled in from reference TRBV5-1 and TRBJ2-7): KAGVTQTPRYLIKTRGQQVTLSCSPISGHRSVSWYQQTPGQGLQFLFEYFSETQRNKGNFPGRFSGRQFSNSRSEMNVSTLELGDSALYLCASSSANGLPYEQYFGPGTRLTVT.

This clone came up many times. CDR3 coding DNA: TGTGCCAGCAGGAGGACAGGGGGCTACTATGGCTACACCTTC. It is translated as CASRRTGGYYGYTF. The chain couples TRBV5-5 to TRBJ1-2; 11 bases align to TRBD1. Germline V gives CDR1 SGHKS, CDR2 YYEKEE (reference sequence). J gave up 3 bases and V 5 bases, and 3 bases lay outside the gene matches. The CDR3 is 14 amino acids.

V is TRBV7-9 and J is TRBJ2-7, with D tentatively TRBD1 (6 bases). V was shortened by 5 bases and J by 6 bases, with 14 bases between the two germline ends. CDR3 size: 13 residues. In germline, CDR1 is SEHNR, CDR2 FQNEAQ (reference sequence). The CDR3 nucleotides read TGTGCCAGCAGCCCAGACACAGGGCTCGAGCAGTACTTC. This sequence encodes CASSPDTGLEQYF.

The rearrangement uses TRBV7-2 and TRBJ2-1; a possible D gene is TRBD2 (6 bases). Trimming removed 5 bases at V and 3 bases at J, with 17 bases between. The CDR3 is made up of 16 amino acids. CDR1 and CDR2 (germline): SGHTA, FQGNSA. CDR3: CASSQRGARGYNEQFF. Written as DNA, the CDR3 is TGTGCCAGCAGCCAACGTGGCGCGCGGGGCTACAATGAGCAGTTCTTC. Variable domain in full (rest from reference TRBV7-2 and TRBJ2-1): GAGVSQSPSNKVTEKGKDVELRCDPISGHTALYWYRQSLGQGLEFLIYFQGNSAPDKSGLPSDRFSAERTGGSVSTLTIQRTQQEDSAVYLCASSQRGARGYNEQFFGPGTRLTVL.

A single count supports this clone. The chain uses TRBV10-3 and TRBJ1-6; 9 bases are a match to TRBD1. V was pared by 8 bases and J by 9 bases, with 5 bases of the junction left unmatched. CDR3 length: 13 amino acids. Germline assignment: CDR1 ENHRY and CDR2 SYGVKD. The chain's CDR3 is CAIAGTGSSPLHF. CDR3 nucleotides: TGTGCCATCGCCGGGACAGGGAGTTCACCCCTCCACTTT.

This chain joins TRBV18 and TRBJ2-5; TRBD1 agrees at 10 bases. The CDR3 covers 18 residues. Germline assignment: CDR1 KGHSH and CDR2 LQKENI. Trimming took 3 bases from V and 0 from J; bases not matched to a gene: 10. Here the CDR3 DNA reads TGTGCCAGCTCACCGAGACAGGGGGCGAATGTGTACCAAGAGACCCAGTACTTC. Protein product: CASSPRQGANVYQETQYF.